The clone carrying this TCR beta chain occurred a few times. Its matching antigen is unknown. The CDR3 consists of 15 residues. The data were obtained in a study of T-cell memory formation after mild COVID-19. Study conclusions and caveats: Clones shrinking between day 15 and 85 showed a balanced CD4/CD8 split, and those that grew later tilted toward CD4+.

TCRdb recomputed calls from the 5' RACE reads with MiXCR, one row per CDR3 protein. The sample includes 200,000 to 300,000 distinct CDR3 sequences, roughly 9.4% of them seen just once. The TCR sequence derives from a man aged 18-30 years who had mild COVID-19 (a few samples of this study predate the infection). Cell type and time point are not known. The J gene is TRBJ2-7, the V gene TRBV21-1; the D call TRBD2 from the table was never checked on the DNA. TRBV21-1 is an annotated pseudogene. Material: PBMCs or a T cell subset sorted from them (not recorded which). In DNA, the CDR3 is TGTGCCAGCAGCAACGCGGCTAGCGGGGCCGTGAGGCAGTACTTC. This sequence encodes CASSNAASGAVRQYF.